This T cell receptor (beta chain) appears in the sequencing data of a study of blood T cell repertoires in COVID-19. Background on the study: Both acute and convalescent COVID-19 samples were obtained from the United States, Italy and Spain. Sample material is recorded as cDNA or gDNA derived from T cells, B-cell-depleted T cells, or PBMCs.

Original processing methods: Amplification of reference gene primers was used by the study to estimate nucleated cell counts. Profiling relied on immunoSEQ multiplex PCR, and the TCRdb table lists in-frame clones only, not all of them. V, J and clone size are those of that table, while D and trimming were read from the DNA. The data hold 100,000 to 120,000 clones, with around 90% observed a single time. J lost 1 base, V lost 10 bases, and 8 bases had no gene match. Per the germline V gene, CDR1 is MNHEY and CDR2 is SVGAGI. The CDR3 runs to 14 residues. The sequence was obtained from a human donor in a cohort sampled during active COVID-19. Sequencing input: peripheral blood. The rearrangement joins TRBV6-5 to TRBJ1-1; TRBD1 aligns across 8 bases. The CDR3 DNA follows: TGTGCCACACCGCAGGGGGCAGGGAACACTGAAGCTTTCTTT. Translation: CATPQGAGNTEAFF.